Following are 30 T cell receptor beta chains from one sample sequenced in a study of T cell repertoires in cytomegalovirus infection. These receptors have no known antigen. In TCRdb, the reads were re-called with MiXCR into one record per CDR3 protein. The data contain 20,000 to 30,000 distinct CDR3 sequences, under 25% of them singletons. Sequencing was performed on CD8+ T cells from cultured PBMCs, taken from culture after CMV antigen stimulation. Receptor source: a human donor in good health (CMV status not recorded). Some clones in this sample may be carry-over from other donors' samples.

The chain employs TRBV9 and TRBJ1-2; the match to TRBD1 covers 7 bases. This CDR3 is built from 14 residues. V shed 0 bases, J shed 5 bases, and the junction held 4 bases outside the gene matches. Germline V gene lookup returns CDR1 SGDLS and CDR2 YYNGEE. As DNA, the CDR3 is TGTGCCAGCAGCGTAGGGACAGGAACGTATGGCTACACCTTC. Protein product: CASSVGTGTYGYTF.

This clonotype occurred a few times. The chain is built from TRBV5-5 and TRBJ1-4; D is unclear. Per the germline V gene, CDR1 is SGHKS and CDR2 is YYEKEE (reference sequence). The CDR3 is made up of 15 amino acids. V lost 0 bases and J 0 bases, leaving 6 bases between the germline ends. CDR3 region: CASSLGIATNEKLFF. The CDR3 region has the DNA TGTGCCAGCAGCTTGGGGATTGCAACTAATGAAAAACTGTTTTTT.

This clonotype was counted a single time. The J gene is TRBJ1-2, the V gene TRBV29-1; weak D call: TRBD1 (6 bases). The CDR3 runs 13 residues. V dropped 2 bases and J dropped 3 bases, with 10 bases sitting between them. Germline V gene data show CDR1 as SQVTM and CDR2 as ANQGSEA. The CDR3 DNA is TGCAGCGTTGAATGGGGGGGCGACTATGGCTACACCTTC. Protein: CSVEWGGDYGYTF.

This clonotype was seen more than once but under ten times. This chain joins TRBV6-6 and TRBJ2-2; D not certain. CDR1 MNHNY and CDR2 SVGAGI come from the germline V gene (reference sequence). V lost 5 bases, J lost 8 bases, and 9 bases lay in between. CDR3 size: 12 residues. The CDR3 loop reads CASSATLGELFF. DNA for the CDR3: TGTGCCAGCAGTGCAACCTTGGGGGAGCTGTTTTTT.

The chain combines TRBV7-9 with TRBJ2-1; D not resolved. CDR1 is SEHNR and CDR2 is FQNEAQ in the germline V gene (reference sequence). This CDR3 spans 16 amino acids. The V and J ends lost 5 bases and 4 bases respectively, with 18 bases between them. CDR3 coding DNA: TGTGCCAGCAGCACTTCCGAAACCCCCCGGTACAATGAGCAGTTCTTC. This codes for CASSTSETPRYNEQFF. Full variable domain (rest looked up from reference TRBV7-9 and TRBJ2-1): DTGVSQNPRHKITKRGQNVTFRCDPISEHNRLYWYRQTLGQGPEFLTYFQNEAQLEKSRLLSDRFSAERPKGSFSTLEIQRTEQGDSAMYLCASSTSETPRYNEQFFGPGTRLTVL.

This clonotype has ten or more counts. This chain uses TRBV6-1 with TRBJ1-1, with D hard to call. The ends were cut back, 5 bases at V and 1 base at J, with 14 bases in the middle. CDR3 length equals 15 residues. CDR1 and CDR2 from the germline V gene are MNHNS and SASEGT. The CDR3 reads CASSRGFDKNTEAFF. The CDR3 DNA sequence: TGTGCCAGCAGTCGAGGTTTCGACAAGAACACTGAAGCTTTCTTT.

CDR3 in DNA: TGCGCCAGCAGCTTGGCCGGCGGCTATGAAAAACTGTTTTTT. Protein sequence: CASSLAGGYEKLFF. This rearrangement joins TRBV5-1 to TRBJ1-4; D unresolved. The CDR3 sequence is 14 residues long. Germline V gives CDR1 SGHRS, CDR2 YFSETQ. V was clipped by 0 bases and J by 6 bases, with 9 bases between them.

This clonotype was counted once. This chain connects TRBV5-1 to TRBJ1-2; TRBD1 agrees at 9 bases. Trimming took 4 bases from V and 6 from J; bases not matched to a gene: 10. Germline values: CDR1 SGHRS, CDR2 YFSETQ. The CDR3 covers 15 residues. Here the CDR3 reads CASSVRTGDFDGYTF. The CDR3 region has the DNA TGCGCCAGCAGCGTACGGACAGGGGATTTTGATGGCTACACCTTC.

Notes on this clonotype: A read error is possible here, since a much larger clone lies one base away. This chain connects TRBV12-3 or TRBV12-4 to TRBJ2-1; either TRBD1 or TRBD2 may fit D (5 bases each). The CDR3 runs 15 residues. As DNA, the CDR3 is TGTGCCTGCAGTTTAACGAGGGACGCTCCCCTCTGCAAGTTCTTC. Translation gives CACSLTRDAPLCKFF.

The V call is TRBV12-3 or TRBV12-4, the J call TRBJ2-1; weak D call: TRBD1 (6 bases). Deletions cut 5 bases from V and 0 bases from J, with 8 bases between. The CDR3 is 14 residues long. The CDR3 loop reads CASSVDSSYNEQFF. The DNA of the CDR3 is TGTGCCAGCAGTGTGGACAGCTCCTACAATGAGCAGTTCTTC.

The chain couples TRBV6-6 to TRBJ2-3; 7 nucleotides align to TRBD2. CDR3 size: 13 residues. V lost 6 bases to trimming and J lost 1 base; unmatched junction nucleotides: 1. The germline V gene has CDR1 MNHNY and CDR2 SVGAGI (reference sequence). CDR3 bases: TGTGCCAGCAGAAGCGGGGGCACAGATACGCAGTATTTT. Protein product: CASRSGGTDTQYF.

This chain joins TRBV2 and TRBJ2-7; D might be TRBD1 (5 bases). The length of the CDR3 is 12 residues. Germline loops: CDR1 SNHLY, CDR2 FYNNEI. Trimming left V 7 bases short and J 4 bases short, with 11 bases between. This CDR3 reads CASIGAPYEQYF. The CDR3 DNA reads as TGTGCCAGCATAGGGGCTCCGTACGAGCAGTACTTC. Drawing the rest from reference TRBV2 and TRBJ2-7, the complete variable domain is EPEVTQTPSHQVTQMGQEVILRCVPISNHLYFYWYRQILGQKVEFLVSFYNNEISEKSEIFDDQFSVERPDGSNFTLKIRSTKLEDSAMYFCASIGAPYEQYFGPGTRLTVT.

This clonotype was seen a few times. The CDR3 sequence: CASSLADRASTEAFF. The CDR3 region has the DNA TGTGCCAGCAGCTTAGCGGACAGGGCTAGCACTGAAGCTTTCTTT. The rearrangement uses TRBV7-6 and TRBJ1-1, with 8 bases aligning to TRBD1. Per germline, CDR1 SGHVS and CDR2 FNYEAQ. CDR3 length: 15 amino acids. The V gene end was trimmed by 0 bases and the J gene end by 4 bases; junction bases not matched to a gene: 4. The full variable domain, in which reference TRBV7-6 and TRBJ1-1 provide the parts outside the CDR3, is GAGVSQSPRYKVTKRGQDVALRCDPISGHVSLYWYRQALGQGPEFLTYFNYEAQQDKSGLPNDRFSAERPEGSISTLTIQRTEQRDSAMYRCASSLADRASTEAFFGQGTRLTVV.

This clonotype was seen ten or more times. The V gene is TRBV7-2, the J gene TRBJ2-7; the D call may be TRBD1 or TRBD2 (5 bases each). V was pared by 2 bases and J by 6 bases, with 17 bases between. Germline values: CDR1 SGHTA, CDR2 FQGNSA. The CDR3 spans 15 residues. CDR3 DNA sequence: TGTGCCAGCAGCTTAACTGTGCAGGGACGGCGCGAGCAGTACTTC. This encodes CASSLTVQGRREQYF.

This clonotype was found a few times. The chain links TRBV28 to TRBJ1-2, with 8 bases matching TRBD1. Germline CDR1 is MDHEN and CDR2 is SYDVKM. Trimming at V came to 2 bases and at J to 4 bases, leaving 15 bases not matched to a gene. This CDR3 has 18 residues. This CDR3 reads CASSLLMGQDLMGYGYTF. The CDR3 nucleotides read TGTGCCAGCAGTTTACTAATGGGACAGGACCTCATGGGCTATGGCTACACCTTC.

The chain combines TRBV6-2 or TRBV6-3 with TRBJ1-2; D gene uncertain. The CDR3 covers 13 residues. Per the germline V gene, CDR1 is MNHEY and CDR2 is SVGEGT. Trimming cost V 6 bases and J 4 bases, with 12 bases left between them. CDR3 sequence: CASSERARYGYTF. For the CDR3, the DNA is TGTGCCAGCAGCGAGAGGGCGCGCTATGGCTACACCTTC.

This chain uses TRBV11-1 with TRBJ2-5; 13 bases are a match to TRBD2. This CDR3 has 19 amino acids. Unmatched junction bases numbered 14, after V lost 4 bases and J lost 3 bases. CDR1 is SGHAT and CDR2 is FQDESV in the germline V gene (reference sequence). CDR3 in DNA: TGTGCCAGCAGCTCCCCCAAGCGGGGACTAGCGGGGCACAAAGAGACCCAGTACTTC. It specifies CASSSPKRGLAGHKETQYF. The full variable domain, rest sourced from reference TRBV11-1 and TRBJ2-5, is EAEVAQSPRYKITEKSQAVAFWCDPISGHATLYWYRQILGQGPELLVQFQDESVVDDSQLPKDRFSAERLKGVDSTLKIQPAELGDSAMYLCASSSPKRGLAGHKETQYFGPGTRLLVL.

In this sample, this clonotype turned up many times. The chain combines TRBV5-1 with TRBJ1-2, with TRBD1 matching over 9 bases. CDR1 SGHRS and CDR2 YFSETQ come from the germline V gene. V was pared by 0 bases and J by 4 bases, with 7 bases of the junction left unmatched. The CDR3 sequence is 16 residues long. CDR3 sequence (DNA): TGCGCCAGCAGCTTGGCCGGGACAGGGAGCGGCTATGGCTACACCTTC. Translation: CASSLAGTGSGYGYTF.

The chain has TRBV7-9 and TRBJ2-7; D remains unclear. Trimming left V 2 bases short and J 5 bases short, with 7 bases between. Per germline, CDR1 SEHNR and CDR2 FQNEAQ (reference sequence). The CDR3 runs to 12 residues. CDR3 loop: CASSLRVNEQYF. In DNA, the CDR3 is TGTGCCAGCAGCTTACGGGTAAACGAGCAGTACTTC.

The chain employs TRBV28 and TRBJ1-1; D is unresolved. The CDR3 has 13 residues. Germline V gives CDR1 MDHEN, CDR2 SYDVKM. V was cut by 3 bases and J by 7 bases, with 12 bases left in between. The CDR3 DNA follows: TGTGCCAGCAGTTTCGGTACAGCGAGTGAAGCTTTCTTT. Its protein product is CASSFGTASEAFF.

Comment on this clonotype: A junction boundary mismatches the germline segment, possibly from a read error. This chain connects TRBV7-2 to TRBJ1-1; 9 nucleotides line up with TRBD1. CDR3 length: 19 residues. The germline CDR1 and CDR2 sequences are SGHTA and FQGNSA. CDR3 in DNA: TGTGCCAGCAGCTCCCTTGGGACAGGGCCGGAATTGATGAACACTAAAGCTTTCTTT. Protein: CASSSLGTGPELMNTKAFF. The whole variable domain, filled in from reference TRBV7-2 and TRBJ1-1, reads GAGVSQSPSNKVTEKGKDVELRCDPISGHTALYWYRQSLGQGLEFLIYFQGNSAPDKSGLPSDRFSAERTGGSVSTLTIQRTQQEDSAVYLCASSSLGTGPELMNTKAFFGQGTRLTVV.

This clonotype was seen repeatedly, ten times or more. V and J are TRBV7-6 and TRBJ2-1, with 16 nucleotides matching TRBD2. V shed 5 bases, J shed 5 bases, and the junction held 12 bases outside the gene matches. The CDR3 spans 19 residues. Germline V lookup: CDR1 SGHVS, CDR2 FNYEAQ. CDR3 amino acids: CASSPTGTSGGAWDNEQFF. The CDR3, as DNA: TGTGCCAGCAGCCCAACCGGGACTAGCGGGGGGGCCTGGGACAATGAGCAGTTCTTC.

This clonotype occurred a few times. The chain links TRBV6-5 to TRBJ1-2, with D unclear. The CDR3 is 15 amino acids. Trimming removed 4 bases at V and 7 bases at J, with 19 bases between. The V gene's germline CDR1 is MNHEY and CDR2 SVGAGI. CDR3 nucleotide sequence: TGTGCCAGCAGTTCAAAAGGTTTCCCAAAAGGTGGCTACACCTTC. Residues: CASSSKGFPKGGYTF.

The chain carries TRBV7-9 and TRBJ1-2; 8 bases match TRBD1. The ends lost 5 bases at V and 3 bases at J; junction bases unmatched: 8. From germline, CDR1 is SEHNR and CDR2 FQNEAQ (reference sequence). The CDR3 runs 15 residues. CDR3 sequence: CASSPRTGRDYGYTF. DNA for the CDR3: TGTGCCAGCAGCCCTCGGACAGGGCGGGACTATGGCTACACCTTC.

The chain is built from TRBV6-1 and TRBJ1-1, with D unresolved. Germline V CDR1 and CDR2: MNHNS, SASEGT. The CDR3 is made up of 16 amino acids. Trimming removed 6 bases from V and 7 bases from J, with 24 bases in between. CDR3 residues: CASRTIYTTVEVEAFF. For the CDR3, the DNA is TGTGCCAGCAGGACAATTTATACGACCGTCGAAGTTGAAGCTTTCTTT.

The table lists this clonotype with many counts. The J gene is TRBJ2-1, the V gene TRBV6-1, with D uncertain. V was clipped by 10 bases and J by 9 bases, with 13 bases between them. This CDR3 has 11 residues. CDR1 and CDR2 (germline): MNHNS, SASEGT. The CDR3 loop is CATFGFGEQFF. CDR3 coding DNA: TGTGCCACCTTCGGGTTTGGTGAGCAGTTCTTC.

This chain uses TRBV4-1 with TRBJ2-7, with D maybe TRBD1 (5 bases). Germline lookup yields CDR1 MGHRA and CDR2 YSYEKL. The CDR3 has 15 amino acids. Deletions cut 0 bases from V and 9 bases from J, with 18 bases between. CDR3 in DNA: TGCGCCAGCAGCCAAGAGGACAACTCGGGTCATGGGCAGTACTTC. Translated: CASSQEDNSGHGQYF.

This chain joins TRBV5-1 and TRBJ2-2; TRBD2 might be the D (6 bases). Germline V gives CDR1 SGHRS, CDR2 YFSETQ. The CDR3 totals 17 residues. Between the trimmed V and J ends, which lost 2 bases and 2 bases, there was a span of 16 bases. CDR3: CASSLTGTGINTGELFF. DNA for the CDR3: TGCGCCAGCAGCTTAACCGGGACTGGGATCAACACCGGGGAGCTGTTTTTT.

This chain connects TRBV7-9 to TRBJ2-2; D possibly corresponds to TRBD2 (5 bases). The CDR3 is 16 amino acids. In germline, CDR1 is SEHNR, CDR2 FQNEAQ (reference sequence). V was pared by 5 bases and J by 1 base, with 14 bases between. CDR3 sequence: CASSPPEGRNTGELFF. The CDR3 coding sequence is TGTGCCAGCAGCCCCCCCGAGGGCAGGAACACCGGGGAGCTGTTTTTT.

The chain uses TRBV28 and TRBJ2-3, with D possibly matching TRBD2 (5 bases). The CDR3 spans 17 residues. The V gene lost 6 bases and the J gene lost 7 bases, with 26 bases spanning the gap. Germline CDR1 MDHEN, CDR2 SYDVKM. The CDR3 DNA reads TGTGCCAGCAGCCGATGCGTGGAGCTAGCCCTTAACCATACGCAGTATTTT. Residues: CASSRCVELALNHTQYF.